One sample yielded the 22 T cell receptor beta chains listed below, sequenced in a study of T cell clones after liver transplantation. Only in-frame clones appear in the TCRdb table, and some are missing; sequencing was by immunoSEQ multiplex PCR. The sample gives tens of thousands of clones, roughly 80% of which show up once; 30% to 45% is in the top ten. The source was CD8+ T cells from blood, collected 54 months after liver transplant. The receptors here all came from a human patient who received a liver transplant. A share of the T cells may be of graft donor origin.

V and J are TRBV18 and TRBJ1-6; D gene uncertain. CDR1 is KGHSH and CDR2 is LQKENI in the germline V gene. V was trimmed by 0 bases and J by 6 bases, leaving 0 bases between them. The CDR3 has 12 amino acids. The CDR3 DNA sequence: TGTGCCAGCTCACCACCTAATTCACCCCTCCACTTT. Its protein product is CASSPPNSPLHF.

The CDR3 loop is CASSYGTGSGNSPLHF. The CDR3, as DNA: TGTGCCAGCAGCTACGGGACAGGCTCTGGGAATTCACCCCTCCACTTT. The chain has TRBV5-6 and TRBJ1-6; 8 positions agree with TRBD1. The CDR3 length is 16 residues. The germline V gene encodes CDR1 SGHDT and CDR2 YYEEEE. Trimming at V came to 3 bases and at J to 7 bases, leaving 9 bases not matched to a gene.

The rearrangement links TRBV4-1 to TRBJ2-7, with TRBD1 matching 9 bases. CDR1 and CDR2 from the germline V gene are MGHRA and YSYEKL. This CDR3 has 15 residues. V dropped 5 bases and J dropped 5; count of bases not matched to a gene: 10. Here the CDR3 reads CASSYRDREANEQYF. The CDR3 nucleotides are TGCGCCAGCAGCTACCGGGACAGGGAGGCGAACGAGCAGTACTTC.

CDR3 in DNA: TGTGCCAGGTCACGACTCTACTCCTACGAGCAGTACTTC. Amino acids: CARSRLYSYEQYF. The chain links TRBV2 to TRBJ2-7, with no clear D. The V end lost 9 bases, the J end lost 0 bases, and 12 bases lay between the germline ends. This CDR3 has 13 residues. Looked up from germline, CDR1 is SNHLY and CDR2 is FYNNEI.

V gene TRBV28 combines with J gene TRBJ2-7, with 8 bases matching TRBD2. This CDR3 has 15 residues. Germline values: CDR1 MDHEN, CDR2 SYDVKM. V shed 5 bases and J 4 bases; nucleotides not matched to a gene: 10. CDR3 loop: CASSAPGLGAYEQYF. In DNA, the CDR3 is TGTGCCAGCAGTGCCCCGGGACTAGGGGCTTACGAGCAGTACTTC. Full variable domain (outside the CDR3, taken from reference TRBV28 and TRBJ2-7): DVKVTQSSRYLVKRTGEKVFLECVQDMDHENMFWYRQDPGLGLRLIYFSYDVKMKEKGDIPEGYSVSREKKERFSLILESASTNQTSMYLCASSAPGLGAYEQYFGPGTRLTVT.

CDR3 DNA: TGTGCCAGCAGCAGATCTGGCGGGAACAAATGGGATACGCAGTATTTT. It specifies CASSRSGGNKWDTQYF. The chain employs TRBV7-9 and TRBJ2-3, with a tentative D call TRBD2 (6 bases). The CDR3 is 16 residues long. The germline gives CDR1 SEHNR, CDR2 FQNEAQ (reference sequence). Trimming shortened V by 5 bases and J by 6 bases, and 21 bases separated the two germline ends.

CDR3 coding DNA: TGCGCCAGCAGCCAAGATGAAGCGGGGGGCCTCGGGGAGCAGTACTTC. It codes for CASSQDEAGGLGEQYF. The chain joins TRBV4-1 to TRBJ2-7; 9 positions match TRBD2. Germline trimming cut 0 bases from V and 7 bases from J; bases unmatched to any gene: 10. The CDR3 covers 16 residues. In germline, CDR1 is MGHRA, CDR2 YSYEKL.

The chain combines TRBV4-1 with TRBJ2-1; 7 bases match TRBD1. The germline V gene has CDR1 MGHRA and CDR2 YSYEKL. CDR3 length equals 14 residues. V lost 4 bases, J lost 5 bases, and 5 bases stayed unmatched. This CDR3 is CASSLSQGDNEQFF. The CDR3 DNA reads as TGCGCCAGCAGCCTCTCCCAGGGGGACAATGAGCAGTTCTTC.

CDR3 DNA: TGTGCCAGCAGAACAGTCTATGGCTACACCTTC. As protein: CASRTVYGYTF. The chain uses TRBV2 and TRBJ1-2, with D unclear. Trimming stripped 6 bases from V and 4 bases from J, with 6 bases between. The CDR3 loop spans 11 amino acids. From germline, CDR1 is SNHLY and CDR2 FYNNEI.

The chain combines TRBV30 with TRBJ2-2; D gene ambiguous. Germline V gives CDR1 GTSNPN, CDR2 SVGIG (reference sequence). Trimming stripped 3 bases from V and 2 bases from J, with 19 bases between. The CDR3 is 17 residues long. CDR3 DNA: TGTGCCTGGAGCGCCAGCATACCCAGGTTTAACACCGGGGAGCTGTTTTTT. Its protein is CAWSASIPRFNTGELFF.

In this sample, this clone turned up a few times. One end of the junction does not line up with germline, which may come from a read error. CDR3 bases: TGCGCCAGCAATAGGGACCTTTACACCGGGGAGCTGTTTTTT. Its translation is CASNRDLYTGELFF. J is TRBJ2-2 and V is TRBV6-6; D might be TRBD1 or TRBD2, each matching 5 bases. From germline, CDR1 is MNHNY and CDR2 SVGAGI (reference sequence). CDR3 length equals 14 residues.

The chain couples TRBV7-9 to TRBJ1-2; 8 bases are shared with TRBD1. Looked up from germline, CDR1 is SEHNR and CDR2 is FQNEAQ (reference sequence). The V gene end was trimmed by 5 bases and the J gene end by 7 bases; junction bases not matched to a gene: 3. The CDR3 covers 12 residues. CDR3 protein: CASSGQGSGYTF. Written as DNA, the CDR3 is TGTGCCAGCAGCGGACAGGGCTCTGGCTACACCTTC.

The chain combines TRBV7-2 with TRBJ2-7; TRBD2 agrees at 7 bases. The CDR3 totals 15 residues. CDR1 and CDR2 (germline): SGHTA, FQGNSA. J was trimmed by 2 bases and V by 4 bases; bases with no gene match: 8. DNA of the CDR3: TGTGCCAGCAGCTGGGCAGCGGGACGGACCTACGAGCAGTACTTC. Its translation is CASSWAAGRTYEQYF.

This clone was counted once. V gene TRBV7-8 combines with J gene TRBJ2-7, with 9 bases aligning to TRBD1. Germline V CDR1 and CDR2: SGHVS, FQNEAQ. This CDR3 is 16 amino acids long. The trim removed 4 bases at V and 3 bases at J, leaving 10 bases unmatched. In DNA, the CDR3 is TGTGCCAGCAGCTCCCTAGAGGGACAGGGCTTCTACGAGCAGTACTTC. Amino acid sequence: CASSSLEGQGFYEQYF. Full variable domain (rest looked up from reference TRBV7-8 and TRBJ2-7): GAGVSQSPRYKVAKRGQDVALRCDPISGHVSLFWYQQALGQGPEFLTYFQNEAQLDKSGLPSDRFFAERPEGSVSTLKIQRTQQEDSAVYLCASSSLEGQGFYEQYFGPGTRLTVT.

The V call is TRBV6-4, the J call TRBJ1-3; 7 bases are a match to TRBD1. Germline assignment: CDR1 MRHNA and CDR2 SNTAGT. This CDR3 is 14 amino acids long. J gave up 0 bases and V 10 bases, and 6 bases lay outside the gene matches. In DNA, the CDR3 is TGTGCCACCGCCAGGGACAGCTCTGGAAACACCATATATTTT. Its translation is CATARDSSGNTIYF.

The chain has TRBV27 and TRBJ1-6; 7 nucleotides line up with TRBD1. With 6 bases clipped from V and 7 bases from J, the junction kept 6 bases outside the gene matches. CDR1 and CDR2 (germline): MNHEY, SMNVEV (reference sequence). This CDR3 has 14 amino acids. This CDR3 is CASRLGQLNSPLHF. The CDR3 nucleotides read TGTGCCAGCAGGCTGGGACAGTTAAATTCACCCCTCCACTTT.

The chain joins TRBV19 to TRBJ1-2; a weak D match, TRBD1 (6 bases). Germline CDR1 and CDR2: LNHDA and SQIVND (reference sequence). The CDR3 is made up of 16 amino acids. With 4 bases removed from V and 1 base from J, the gap between germline ends came to 16 bases. This CDR3 is CASSTQTGIFNYGYTF. The CDR3 DNA follows: TGTGCCAGTAGTACCCAAACAGGGATTTTTAACTATGGCTACACCTTC.

Note on this clone: Different DNA sequences within this sample yield the same CDR3. The chain links TRBV11-2 to TRBJ1-5; the D gene is possibly TRBD1 (6 bases). The CDR3 extends over 16 amino acids. Germline assignment: CDR1 SGHAT and CDR2 FQNNGV. V lost 6 bases, J lost 3 bases, and 18 bases lay in between. The CDR3 is CASSFGGGDNNQPQHF. Here the CDR3 DNA reads TGTGCCAGCAGTTTTGGGGGAGGGGACAACAATCAGCCCCAGCATTTT. The whole variable domain, remainder taken from reference TRBV11-2 and TRBJ1-5, is EAGVAQSPRYKIIEKRQSVAFWCNPISGHATLYWYQQILGQGPKLLIQFQNNGVVDDSQLPKDRFSAERLKGVDSTLKIQPAKLEDSAVYLCASSFGGGDNNQPQHFGDGTRLSIL.

The rearrangement uses TRBV7-8 and TRBJ1-2; TRBD1 is a possible D gene (6 bases). Looked up from germline, CDR1 is SGHVS and CDR2 is FQNEAQ. Trimming removed 5 bases from V and 6 bases from J, with 13 bases in between. The CDR3 runs to 13 residues. The CDR3 region is CASSPHGGNGYTF. The DNA for the CDR3 is TGTGCCAGCAGCCCCCACGGGGGCAATGGCTACACCTTC.

This chain connects TRBV30 to TRBJ2-7, with D perhaps being TRBD1 or TRBD2 (6 bases each). The CDR3 runs to 14 residues. Germline V gene lookup returns CDR1 GTSNPN and CDR2 SVGIG (reference sequence). The V gene lost 0 bases and the J gene lost 1 base, with 10 bases spanning the gap. This CDR3 is CAWSVRGLSYEQYF. CDR3 in DNA: TGTGCCTGGAGTGTTCGGGGGCTATCCTACGAGCAGTACTTC.

This clone appeared once. The CDR3 nucleotides are TGCGCCAGCAGTGGGTGGGACAGGGGCGACAAAGATACGCAGTATTTT. Encoded protein: CASSGWDRGDKDTQYF. The chain carries TRBV10-1 and TRBJ2-3, with 10 bases that match TRBD1. V shed 4 bases and J 5 bases; nucleotides not matched to a gene: 9. The CDR3 totals 16 residues. The germline V gene encodes CDR1 WNHNN and CDR2 SYGVQD (reference sequence).

The chain combines TRBV5-6 with TRBJ2-7; 13 positions match TRBD2. The CDR3 contains 16 residues. The V gene end was trimmed by 3 bases and the J gene end by 3 bases; junction bases not matched to a gene: 6. Germline V gives CDR1 SGHDT, CDR2 YYEEEE. CDR3 residues: CASSYTWTSGGYEQYF. The CDR3 nucleotides are TGTGCCAGCAGCTACACCTGGACTAGCGGGGGCTACGAGCAGTACTTC.